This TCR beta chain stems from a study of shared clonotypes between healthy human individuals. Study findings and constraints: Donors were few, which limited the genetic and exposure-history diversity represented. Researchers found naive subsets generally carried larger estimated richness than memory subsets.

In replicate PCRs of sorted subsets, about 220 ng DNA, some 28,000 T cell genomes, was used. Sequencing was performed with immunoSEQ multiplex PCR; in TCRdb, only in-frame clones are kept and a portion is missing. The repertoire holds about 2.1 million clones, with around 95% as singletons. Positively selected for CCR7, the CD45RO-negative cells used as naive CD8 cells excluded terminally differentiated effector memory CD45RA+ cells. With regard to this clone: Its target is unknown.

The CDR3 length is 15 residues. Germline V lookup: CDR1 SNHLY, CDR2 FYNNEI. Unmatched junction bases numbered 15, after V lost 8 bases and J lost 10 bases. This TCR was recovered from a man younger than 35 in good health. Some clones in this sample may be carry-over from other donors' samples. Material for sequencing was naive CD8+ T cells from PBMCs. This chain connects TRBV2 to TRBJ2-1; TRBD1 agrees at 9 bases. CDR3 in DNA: TGTGCCAGCTTCTCCGGGACAGGGTCCTACTCGGAGCAGTTCTTC. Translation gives CASFSGTGSYSEQFF.